The TCR beta chain under discussion was sequenced for a study of shared clonotypes between healthy human individuals. Study information: In total, the donors were two women and three men aged 18 to 49. Researchers assigned three CD4 naive, three CD4 memory, two CD8 naive and one CD8 memory plate to each donor. Study-wide findings and caveats: Rarefaction analysis demonstrated incomplete sorted-subset sequencing notwithstanding large depth.

The table came from immunoSEQ multiplex PCR; TCRdb's copy has only in-frame clones and leaves some out. Of fewer than 1.4 million clones detected, approximately 80% appear once; the ten largest clones hold roughly 0.57%. About this clone itself: Its cognate antigen is unknown.

This TCR was recovered from a man aged 18 to 30 in good health. Some clones in this sample may be carry-over from other donors' samples. Sequenced sample: memory CD4+ T cells from PBMCs. Subset noted: CD45RA-negative fraction.

In DNA form, the CDR3 reads TGTGCCAGCAGGCCGGACTATTCCCGATCCGACGAGCAGTACTTC. Translation gives CASRPDYSRSDEQYF. The rearrangement joins TRBV5-4 to TRBJ2-7; D possibly corresponds to TRBD2 (6 bases). Trimming left V 5 bases short and J 5 bases short, with 20 bases between. This CDR3 is 15 amino acids long. The germline V gene has CDR1 SGHNT and CDR2 YYREEE (reference sequence).